What follows are 30 T cell receptor beta chains derived from one specimen sequenced in a study of OX40 agonist ivuxolimab in advanced cancers. Produced via immunoSEQ multiplex PCR; TCRdb's table is partial and in-frame only. The sample comprises tens of thousands of clones, about nine tenths of which are singletons, and around 16% rests with the top ten. The specimen comprised CD4+ or CD8+ T cells sorted from blood, sampled in a trial of the OX40 agonist ivuxolimab. The receptors derive from an adult with an advanced solid tumor such as melanoma, head and neck, liver or kidney cancer.

The chain links TRBV5-6 to TRBJ1-3; D unresolved. CDR3 length: 15 amino acids. V was shortened by 2 bases and J by 2 bases, with 11 bases between the two germline ends. The V gene's germline CDR1 is SGHDT and CDR2 YYEEEE. CDR3 coding DNA: TGTGCCAGCAGCTTCCCACGGACGGCTGGAAACACCATATATTTT. It yields the protein CASSFPRTAGNTIYF.

The table lists this clone with a count of one. This chain uses TRBV6-4 with TRBJ2-5; possibly TRBD2 for D (5 bases). Germline V gene data show CDR1 as MRHNA and CDR2 as SNTAGT. V lost 0 bases and J 7 bases, leaving 9 bases between the germline ends. This CDR3 has 13 amino acids. This CDR3 reads CASSDSIEGTQYF. CDR3 DNA sequence: TGTGCCAGCAGTGACTCTATAGAGGGGACCCAGTACTTC.

This clone has a single count. The chain links TRBV27 to TRBJ1-1; D is unresolved. V gave up 4 bases and J gave up 0 bases, with 9 bases separating them. Germline V gives CDR1 MNHEY, CDR2 SMNVEV (reference sequence). The CDR3 extends over 14 amino acids. CDR3 sequence: CASSSPSMNTEAFF. The CDR3 DNA follows: TGTGCCAGCAGTTCCCCCTCCATGAACACTGAAGCTTTCTTT.

J is TRBJ2-1 and V is TRBV27; either TRBD1 or TRBD2 may supply D (5 bases each). The V gene lost 3 bases and the J gene lost 7 bases, with 25 bases spanning the gap. The CDR3 length is 18 residues. Germline V gene sequence: CDR1 MNHEY, CDR2 SMNVEV (reference sequence). The DNA of the CDR3 is TGTGCCAGCAGTTTGCAATTGGGGACGGGACGGGTAAGGAATGAGCAGTTCTTC. Translated, it gives CASSLQLGTGRVRNEQFF.

V and J are TRBV14 and TRBJ2-3, with D unclear. V was trimmed by 1 base and J by 7 bases, leaving 3 bases between them. The germline gives CDR1 SGHDN, CDR2 FVKESK. This CDR3 is built from 11 residues. This chain's CDR3 is CASSQGNTQYF. CDR3 coding DNA: TGTGCCAGCAGCCAAGGCAATACGCAGTATTTT.

The chain couples TRBV18 to TRBJ2-4; D gene ambiguous. CDR3 size: 15 residues. The germline V and J ends were trimmed by 1 base and 4 bases, with 11 bases remaining between them. CDR1 and CDR2 from the germline V gene are KGHSH and LQKENI. CDR3 DNA: TGTGCCAGCTCACCACAGAGGTATCCTAAAAACATTCAGTACTTC. Translation gives CASSPQRYPKNIQYF.

This clone was found many times. The genes are TRBV29-1 and TRBJ2-5, with TRBD2 identical over 8 bases. This CDR3 has 15 residues. In germline, CDR1 is SQVTM, CDR2 ANQGSEA. V trimming: 5 bases; J trimming: 7 bases; junction bases outside the gene matches: 15. The CDR3 DNA is TGCAGCGTTACACTGACCCGGGAGGGGCGTGGGACCCAGTACTTC. Translated: CSVTLTREGRGTQYF.

The rearrangement uses TRBV5-1 and TRBJ1-1; no firm D call. CDR1 and CDR2 (germline): SGHRS, YFSETQ. The CDR3 is 14 residues long. V dropped 4 bases and J dropped 1 base, with 11 bases sitting between them. This CDR3 is CASSELPTNTEAFF. The DNA for the CDR3 is TGCGCCAGCAGCGAGCTCCCAACGAACACTGAAGCTTTCTTT.

This chain joins TRBV5-4 and TRBJ2-7; 7 nucleotides align to TRBD1. V lost 3 bases to trimming and J lost 3 bases; unmatched junction nucleotides: 6. There are 14 residues in the CDR3. The germline V gene encodes CDR1 SGHNT and CDR2 YYREEE (reference sequence). This CDR3 is CASSSDRSFYEQYF. DNA of the CDR3: TGTGCCAGCAGCTCGGACAGGTCATTCTACGAGCAGTACTTC. Full variable domain (missing parts from reference TRBV5-4 and TRBJ2-7): ETGVTQSPTHLIKTRGQQVTLRCSSQSGHNTVSWYQQALGQGPQFIFQYYREEENGRGNFPPRFSGLQFPNYSSELNVNALELDDSALYLCASSSDRSFYEQYFGPGTRLTVT.

In the case of this clone: A read error likely explains this, since a far larger clone differs by one base. The same CDR3 arises from other DNA sequences in this sample as well. The genes are TRBV5-4 and TRBJ2-1; tentative D call: TRBD1 (6 bases). The germline gives CDR1 SGHNT, CDR2 YYREEE (reference sequence). V shed 4 bases and J shed 9 bases, with 17 bases lying between them. CDR3 length equals 14 residues. This CDR3 reads CASSTRQEGAEQFF. The CDR3 nucleotides read TGTGCCAGCAGCACCCGACAGGAAGGGGCTGAGCAGTTCTTC.

The chain recombines TRBV11-2 with TRBJ1-1; TRBD1 is a possible D gene (5 bases). V was shortened by 3 bases and J by 5 bases, with 10 bases between the two germline ends. Germline V gives CDR1 SGHAT, CDR2 FQNNGV. CDR3 size: 13 residues. The CDR3 region is CASSFPDTTEAFF. CDR3 coding DNA: TGTGCCAGCAGCTTCCCGGACACGACTGAAGCTTTCTTT.

This chain links TRBV5-4 with TRBJ1-2, with a weak D call TRBD1 (6 bases). Germline loops: CDR1 SGHNT, CDR2 YYREEE (reference sequence). Trimming pared 0 bases from V and 8 bases from J, leaving 14 bases between. The CDR3 has 14 residues. This CDR3 is CASSLVQGQGGYTF. CDR3 nucleotide sequence: TGTGCCAGCAGCTTGGTTCAGGGCCAGGGGGGCTACACCTTC.

This clone was counted between two and nine times. The V call is TRBV9, the J call TRBJ2-3; D is perhaps TRBD1 (5 bases). In germline, CDR1 is SGDLS, CDR2 YYNGEE. The CDR3 length is 15 residues. Trimming took 0 bases from V and 0 from J, leaving 8 bases between them. The CDR3 nucleotides read TGTGCCAGCAGCGTAGAAGGGGCTAGCACAGATACGCAGTATTTT. It translates to CASSVEGASTDTQYF.

V is TRBV5-4 and J is TRBJ2-3; 14 bases align to TRBD2. V lost 4 bases and J lost 4; bases outside the gene matches: 5. The V gene's germline CDR1 is SGHNT and CDR2 YYREEE (reference sequence). This CDR3 contains 16 residues. In DNA, the CDR3 is TGTGCCAGCAGCCTACGGACTAGCGGGAGGTCAGATACGCAGTATTTT. Translating it yields CASSLRTSGRSDTQYF.

The V gene is TRBV6-5, the J gene TRBJ2-7, with TRBD1 matching 10 bases. Germline-derived CDR1 and CDR2 are MNHEY and SVGAGI. The J segment lost 3 bases and the V segment lost 5 bases, leaving 4 bases of the junction unmatched. The CDR3 consists of 14 residues. The CDR3 region is CASSVGQGDYEQYF. The CDR3 DNA is TGTGCCAGCAGTGTAGGACAGGGGGACTACGAGCAGTACTTC.

The chain uses TRBV27 and TRBJ2-3; 9 nucleotides line up with TRBD2. Germline lookup yields CDR1 MNHEY and CDR2 SMNVEV (reference sequence). This CDR3 is 16 amino acids long. J was trimmed by 4 bases and V by 4 bases; bases with no gene match: 9. In DNA form, the CDR3 reads TGTGCCAGCAGTTCCTCCGGGACTAGCTACGCAGATACGCAGTATTTT. Amino acid sequence: CASSSSGTSYADTQYF.

The V call is TRBV6-5, the J call TRBJ2-3; tentative D call: TRBD1 (6 bases). Germline CDR1 is MNHEY and CDR2 is SVGAGI. Deletions cut 6 bases from V and 5 bases from J, with 9 bases between. This CDR3 is 12 amino acids long. The CDR3 loop reads CASSQQGDTQYF. The CDR3 nucleotides read TGTGCCAGCAGCCAACAGGGAGATACGCAGTATTTT.

The chain employs TRBV5-1 and TRBJ2-7; a weak D match, TRBD2 (5 bases). The V end was cut by 3 bases, the J end by 7 bases, with 11 bases between. The CDR3 spans 12 residues. Germline assignment: CDR1 SGHRS and CDR2 YFSETQ. In DNA, the CDR3 is TGCGCCAGCAGCTCCCTGCCGGGGGAGCAGTACTTC. This sequence encodes CASSSLPGEQYF. Variable domain in full (rest from reference TRBV5-1 and TRBJ2-7): KAGVTQTPRYLIKTRGQQVTLSCSPISGHRSVSWYQQTPGQGLQFLFEYFSETQRNKGNFPGRFSGRQFSNSRSEMNVSTLELGDSALYLCASSSLPGEQYFGPGTRLTVT.

The J gene is TRBJ2-7, the V gene TRBV19, with 9 bases matching TRBD2. V shed 7 bases, J shed 4 bases, and the junction held 5 bases outside the gene matches. The length of the CDR3 is 13 residues. Germline V gene sequence: CDR1 LNHDA, CDR2 SQIVND (reference sequence). CDR3 in amino acids: CASKAGGPYEQYF. CDR3 nucleotides: TGTGCCAGTAAAGCGGGGGGTCCTTACGAGCAGTACTTC.

The CDR3 DNA reads as TGTGCCAGCAGTATGACAACCTGGCGAACAGATACGCAGTATTTT. Translating gives CASSMTTWRTDTQYF. The rearrangement joins TRBV28 to TRBJ2-3, with unresolved D. The length of the CDR3 is 15 residues. V was pared by 5 bases and J by 3 bases, with 15 bases between. The germline CDR1 and CDR2 sequences are MDHEN and SYDVKM.

This clone was counted between two and nine times. This chain uses TRBV30 with TRBJ2-1; 14 bases map to TRBD2. CDR1 is GTSNPN and CDR2 is SVGIG in the germline V gene (reference sequence). J was trimmed by 5 bases and V by 2 bases; bases with no gene match: 14. The CDR3 totals 19 residues. The CDR3 DNA follows: TGTGCCTGGAGTACCACACCGGGACTAGCGGGGGTCCAAGACAATGAGCAGTTCTTC. Protein sequence: CAWSTTPGLAGVQDNEQFF.

The V gene is TRBV21-1, the J gene TRBJ2-1; the DNA was not used to check the table's D call, TRBD1. TRBV21-1 is labeled a pseudogene. The length of the CDR3 is 16 residues. CDR3 amino acids: CASSRGTGEGRHEQFF. The CDR3 DNA reads as TGTGCCAGCAGCCGCGGGACAGGGGAAGGAAGGCATGAGCAGTTCTTC.

The V gene is TRBV28, the J gene TRBJ2-7; the D gene is possibly TRBD2 (5 bases). This CDR3 spans 14 amino acids. The germline V gene encodes CDR1 MDHEN and CDR2 SYDVKM. V shed 3 bases and J shed 5 bases, with 14 bases lying between them. CDR3 amino acids: CASSLEPRRHEQYF. The CDR3 bases are TGTGCCAGCAGTTTGGAACCAAGGAGGCACGAGCAGTACTTC.

The rearrangement uses TRBV5-6 and TRBJ2-5; unclear D gene. This CDR3 has 12 amino acids. Germline V gene sequence: CDR1 SGHDT, CDR2 YYEEEE. The V end was cut by 2 bases, the J end by 0 bases, with 2 bases between. In DNA, the CDR3 is TGTGCCAGCAGCTTTTACCAAGAGACCCAGTACTTC. Translated: CASSFYQETQYF.

The chain has TRBV11-3 and TRBJ2-2; 7 nucleotides agree with TRBD1. Germline V gene data show CDR1 as SGHNT and CDR2 as YENEEA. After removal of 0 bases from V and 2 bases from J, the junction contained 12 bases not matched to a gene. The length of the CDR3 is 19 residues. The CDR3 coding sequence is TGTGCCAGCAGCTTAGATCGGCGTTTGGGACAGAGAAACACCGGGGAGCTGTTTTTT. Amino acid sequence: CASSLDRRLGQRNTGELFF.

The chain employs TRBV19 and TRBJ2-1; 11 bases are shared with TRBD2. Germline assignment: CDR1 LNHDA and CDR2 SQIVND (reference sequence). The CDR3 has 14 residues. Losses at the gene ends were 4 bases for V and 10 bases for J; bases not matched to a gene: 6. CDR3 amino acids: CASSTLAGVGEQFF. The CDR3 DNA reads as TGTGCCAGTAGTACACTAGCGGGAGTGGGAGAGCAGTTCTTC. The whole variable domain, filled in from reference TRBV19 and TRBJ2-1, reads DGGITQSPKYLFRKEGQNVTLSCEQNLNHDAMYWYRQDPGQGLRLIYYSQIVNDFQKGDIAEGYSVSREKKESFPLTVTSAQKNPTAFYLCASSTLAGVGEQFFGPGTRLTVL.

The chain has TRBV18 and TRBJ1-5, with D hard to call. Germline lookup yields CDR1 KGHSH and CDR2 LQKENI. Trimming removed 6 bases at V and 7 bases at J, with 22 bases between. This CDR3 contains 16 residues. The CDR3 region has the DNA TGTGCCAGCTCTCCTAGTCAGCCCGAAGGAGCCCAGCCCCAGCATTTT. This sequence encodes CASSPSQPEGAQPQHF.

V usage is TRBV28 and J usage is TRBJ2-3; D is undetermined. V was trimmed by 3 bases and J by 6 bases, leaving 19 bases between them. This CDR3 spans 16 amino acids. Germline-derived CDR1 and CDR2 are MDHEN and SYDVKM. The CDR3, as DNA: TGTGCCAGCAGTTTGAAGGTTCCCAGGACGAGGGATACGCAGTATTTT. It encodes CASSLKVPRTRDTQYF.

The CDR3 spells CASSPRSGGSYEQYF. The CDR3 nucleotides read TGTGCCAGCTCACCACGGTCAGGGGGTTCCTACGAGCAGTACTTC. This chain joins TRBV18 and TRBJ2-5; TRBD1 agrees at 7 bases. The tail of the sequence fits TRBJ2-7 better, so the J call may be wrong. The CDR3 contains 15 residues. CDR1 KGHSH and CDR2 LQKENI come from the germline V gene.

The chain combines TRBV7-2 with TRBJ2-7, with 11 bases fitting TRBD2. V shed 5 bases, J shed 3 bases, and the junction held 3 bases outside the gene matches. The germline gives CDR1 SGHTA, CDR2 FQGNSA. CDR3 length equals 14 residues. The CDR3: CASSHGLAGYEQYF. The DNA of the CDR3 is TGTGCCAGCAGCCACGGACTAGCGGGCTACGAGCAGTACTTC.